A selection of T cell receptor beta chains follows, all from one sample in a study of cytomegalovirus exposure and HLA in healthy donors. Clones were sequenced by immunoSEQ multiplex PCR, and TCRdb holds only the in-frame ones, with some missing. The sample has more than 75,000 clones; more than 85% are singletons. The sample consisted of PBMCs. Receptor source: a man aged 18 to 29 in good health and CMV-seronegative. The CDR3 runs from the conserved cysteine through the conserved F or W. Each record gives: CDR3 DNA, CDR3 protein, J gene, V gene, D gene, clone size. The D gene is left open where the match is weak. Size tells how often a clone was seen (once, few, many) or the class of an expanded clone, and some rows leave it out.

TGTGCCAGCAGTTTATTCCCCCTACCTAATGAGCAGTTCTTC CASSLFPLPNEQFF TRBJ2-1 TRBV27 - -
TGTGCCAGCAGTTACAGCATGAACACTGAAGCTTTCTTT CASSYSMNTEAFF TRBJ1-1 TRBV6-6 - -
TGTGCCTGGAGTGTAGGGACAAGGAGGTACTATAATTCACCCCTCCACTTT CAWSVGTRRYYNSPLHF TRBJ1-6 TRBV30 - -
TGTGCCAGTAGTATGCGGGCAGGGGGCTCATTCTTTTATGGCTACACCTTC CASSMRAGGSFFYGYTF TRBJ1-2 TRBV19 TRBD1 -
TGTGCCAGCAGTCCCCTAGCGGGAGCTACGCAGTATTTT CASSPLAGATQYF TRBJ2-3 TRBV27 TRBD2 -
TGTGCCAGCAGTTTTACAGGCAATCAGCCCCAGCATTTT CASSFTGNQPQHF TRBJ1-5 TRBV28 - -
TGTGCCAGCAGCTTACCCGGGACTACTCCGAGCCGGCAGTTCTTC CASSLPGTTPSRQFF TRBJ2-1 TRBV7-9 TRBD2 -
TGCAGTGCTAGAGATGGACAGGGACAGTTCTTC CSARDGQGQFF TRBJ2-1 TRBV20-1 TRBD1 -
TGTGCCAGTCCTACCGGGACAGGGGCAGGGGAGCAGTTCTTC CASPTGTGAGEQFF TRBJ2-1 TRBV19 TRBD1 -
TGTGCCAGCAGCCTAACTCTGGCGGGAACCTACGAGCAGTACTTC CASSLTLAGTYEQYF TRBJ2-7 TRBV28 - -
TGTGCCAGCAGCTCGACCCGGAGAAACACCGGGGAGCTGTTTTTT CASSSTRRNTGELFF TRBJ2-2 TRBV13 - -
TGTGCCAGCAGCCTCTCAGCGGGAGAGGATACGCAGTATTTT CASSLSAGEDTQYF TRBJ2-3 TRBV7-9 TRBD2 -
TGTGCCAGCAGCTTTTCGGGACAGACTGGAAACACCATATATTTT CASSFSGQTGNTIYF TRBJ1-3 TRBV11-3 TRBD1 -
TGCGCCAGCAGCCACTCAAATACAGCGAACACTGAAGCTTTCTTT CASSHSNTANTEAFF TRBJ1-1 TRBV4-1 - -
TGTGCCAGCAGCGGGGGGTTCACCTACGAGCAGTACTTC CASSGGFTYEQYF TRBJ2-7 TRBV13 - -
TGTGCCAGCTCACCAGGCCTAGCGGGAGCCAATGAGCAGTTCTTC CASSPGLAGANEQFF TRBJ2-1 TRBV18 TRBD2 -
TGTGCCAGCAGCGGAGGAGCGGGAGGCAAAAACATTCAGTACTTC CASSGGAGGKNIQYF TRBJ2-4 TRBV9 TRBD2 -
TGTGCCAGCGGGGCACTAGCGAGGCCCTACGAGCAGTACTTC CASGALARPYEQYF TRBJ2-7 TRBV2 TRBD2 -
TGTGCCAGCATTGGCGGAGTACAGCAGTTCTTC CASIGGVQQFF TRBJ2-1 TRBV28 - -
TGTGCCAGCAGTTACTCTCAGTTATATGGCTACACCTTC CASSYSQLYGYTF TRBJ1-2 TRBV6-5 - -
TGTGCCAGCAGTTTGTCAGGCAGTCCCTACGAGCAGTACTTC CASSLSGSPYEQYF TRBJ2-7 TRBV28 - -
TGTGCCAGCAGCTTAGGAACAGGGGTGAACACTGAAGCTTTCTTT CASSLGTGVNTEAFF TRBJ1-1 TRBV7-9 TRBD1 -
TGTGCCAGCAGTGACGGGACAGGGGGCAATGAGCAGTTCTTC CASSDGTGGNEQFF TRBJ2-1 TRBV6-4 TRBD1 -
TGCGCCAGCAGCTTACAGGGCCATAATGAAAAACTGTTTTTT CASSLQGHNEKLFF TRBJ1-4 TRBV5-1 - -
TGTGCCAGCAACCGTGGACAGGGTAGCAATCAGCCCCAGCATTTT CASNRGQGSNQPQHF TRBJ1-5 TRBV6-1 TRBD1 -
TGTGCCAGCAGCTTGGATTCACAGGTGAACACTGAAGCTTTCTTT CASSLDSQVNTEAFF TRBJ1-1 TRBV5-4 - -
TGTGCCTGGAGTGTCTCCGGGACAACTGCGCAGTATTTT CAWSVSGTTAQYF TRBJ2-3 TRBV30 - once
TGTGCTAGCAGCTCATCACCCGGGACAGGGGTGGCCGGGGAGCTGTTTTTT CASSSSPGTGVAGELFF TRBJ2-2 TRBV7-7 TRBD1 -
TGTGCCAGCAGTTATCTCGCAGGGAATCAGCCCCAGCATTTT CASSYLAGNQPQHF TRBJ1-5 TRBV6-5 - -
TGTGCCAGCAGTTCCTTAGCGGGACAAGAGACCCAGTACTTC CASSSLAGQETQYF TRBJ2-5 TRBV6-5 TRBD2 -
TGTGCCAGCAGCTTAGAAAGGAGTACTGAAGCTTTCTTT CASSLERSTEAFF TRBJ1-1 TRBV11-3 - -
TGTGCCAGCTCACCACGCTTAGCGGGGGGGCCAAAGAGGACAGATACGCAGTATTTT CASSPRLAGGPKRTDTQYF TRBJ2-3 TRBV18 TRBD2 -
TGTGCCAGCGGTAGTCAGGACAAGCCCTACGAGCAGTACTTC CASGSQDKPYEQYF TRBJ2-7 TRBV11-2 - -
TGTGCCAGCAGTGAAGTGGGACAGGGGTCATGGAGCAATCAGCCCCAGCATTTT CASSEVGQGSWSNQPQHF TRBJ1-5 TRBV6-1 TRBD1 -
TGTGCCAGCAGTTACAAACTAGCGGTTAGCACAGATACGCAGTATTTT CASSYKLAVSTDTQYF TRBJ2-3 TRBV6-6 TRBD2 -
TGTGCCAGCAGCTCTCGCCAGGGAACCTATGGCTACACCTTC CASSSRQGTYGYTF TRBJ1-2 TRBV7-2 - -
TGTGCCACCGGCCTGGGGGCCCCCACAGATACGCAGTATTTT CATGLGAPTDTQYF TRBJ2-3 TRBV25-1 - -
TGTGCCATCAGGACAGGGGGCACGGGTGGCTACACCTTC CAIRTGGTGGYTF TRBJ1-2 TRBV10-3 TRBD1 -
TGTGCCAGCAGCGCACTTGGCTATGGCTACACCTTC CASSALGYGYTF TRBJ1-2 TRBV5-4 - -
TGTGCCATCAGATCCCCGGGACAGGCGAACACTGAAGCTTTCTTT CAIRSPGQANTEAFF TRBJ1-1 TRBV10-3 TRBD1 -